The 2 T cell receptor beta chains below were found in one sample sequenced in a study of blood T cell repertoires in COVID-19. Some clones are missing from TCRdb's copy, which holds only in-frame ones; the method was immunoSEQ multiplex PCR. This table holds about 350,000 clones, approximately 87% found once. The sample taken for sequencing was peripheral blood. These receptor sequences come from a woman between 45 and 60 years old with COVID-19, enrolled during active disease.

The CDR3 DNA follows: TGTGCCAGTAGTACGACAGATGCGAGAAACACCATATATTTT. It encodes CASSTTDARNTIYF. The rearrangement joins TRBV19 to TRBJ1-3, with D perhaps TRBD1 (5 bases). Germline V gene lookup returns CDR1 LNHDA and CDR2 SQIVND (reference sequence). The V and J ends lost 4 bases and 5 bases respectively, with 12 bases between them. CDR3 size: 14 residues.

The V call is TRBV4-1, the J call TRBJ1-2, with 9 nucleotides matching TRBD1. The CDR3 is 18 residues long. With 0 bases clipped from V and 7 bases from J, the junction kept 15 bases outside the gene matches. Germline V lookup: CDR1 MGHRA, CDR2 YSYEKL. The CDR3 loop reads CASSQDFATGTGFSGYTF. CDR3 bases: TGCGCCAGCAGCCAAGATTTCGCTACCGGGACAGGGTTCTCTGGCTACACCTTC.